The T cell receptor beta chain under discussion was sequenced for a study of CD8+ T cells in alopecia areata. Study background: In an open-label trial, patients got 5 to 10 mg tofacitinib twice daily. Findings and caveats of the study: Against the mouse data, patients shared TCRs less clearly, possibly for HLA reasons.

This CDR3 has 15 amino acids. In germline, CDR1 is GTSNPN, CDR2 SVGIG (reference sequence). The V gene lost 2 bases and the J gene lost 5 bases, with 18 bases spanning the gap. Lesional scalp punch biopsies and peripheral blood were collected from alopecia areata patients. PBMCs yielded sorted CD4+ and CD8+ T cells. RNA, once extracted, was reverse transcribed into cDNA for use as the sequencing template. TCRdb's copy holds only in-frame clones and misses some; the assay was immunoSEQ multiplex PCR. This sample carries 150,000 or so clones, roughly 61% of them seen once, and the ten largest clones take 5% to 7%. Details on this clone: Antigen specificity is unknown.

Here the sequenced sample was CD4+ T cells sorted from blood, taken at week 0. The receptor comes from a human donor with alopecia areata. J is TRBJ2-5 and V is TRBV30; possibly TRBD1 for D (6 bases). The CDR3 loop reads CAWSPDSTGLETQYF. CDR3 DNA sequence: TGTGCCTGGAGTCCCGACAGTACAGGGCTGGAGACCCAGTACTTC.